These 7 T cell receptor beta chains were sequenced from one sample in a study of cytomegalovirus exposure and HLA in healthy donors. Use of 60 Vbeta and 13 Jbeta primers characterized the PCR. Clones were sequenced by immunoSEQ multiplex PCR, and TCRdb holds only the in-frame ones, with some missing. The sample lists tens of thousands of clones, around 72% occurring once. The material sequenced was PBMCs. The origin of the receptors is a middle-aged woman in good health and CMV-seropositive.

The chain combines TRBV11-2 with TRBJ2-1, with a possible D match to TRBD2 (5 bases). The germline gives CDR1 SGHAT, CDR2 FQNNGV. The CDR3 is 13 amino acids. The V end was cut by 5 bases, the J end by 7 bases, with 12 bases between. The CDR3 spells CASSPALVNEQFF. DNA of the CDR3: TGTGCCAGCAGCCCCGCACTAGTAAATGAGCAGTTCTTC.

This clone was picked up one time. V usage is TRBV29-1 and J usage is TRBJ1-3, with 10 bases that match TRBD1. V dropped 7 bases and J dropped 5; count of bases not matched to a gene: 5. The CDR3 contains 13 residues. The V gene's germline CDR1 is SQVTM and CDR2 ANQGSEA. CDR3 residues: CSGRDRGRNTIYF. CDR3 DNA sequence: TGCAGCGGCCGGGACAGGGGTAGAAACACCATATATTTT.

The chain has TRBV29-1 and TRBJ1-2; 7 bases map to TRBD1. Germline V CDR1 and CDR2: SQVTM, ANQGSEA. The trim removed 7 bases at V and 9 bases at J, leaving 8 bases unmatched. This CDR3 comprises 11 residues. The CDR3 sequence is CSDQTGLSYTF. For the CDR3, the DNA is TGCAGCGACCAGACAGGGTTGAGCTACACCTTC.

The chain couples TRBV10-3 to TRBJ2-3, with 9 bases aligning to TRBD1. Germline assignment: CDR1 ENHRY and CDR2 SYGVKD. The ends lost 2 bases at V and 5 bases at J; junction bases unmatched: 5. The CDR3 loop spans 15 amino acids. CDR3 protein: CAISEGDRAGDTQYF. The CDR3 nucleotides read TGTGCCATCAGTGAGGGGGACAGGGCGGGAGATACGCAGTATTTT.

The chain uses TRBV30 and TRBJ1-1; D may be TRBD1 (6 bases). V lost 1 base, J lost 5 bases, and 17 bases lay in between. The CDR3 runs to 15 residues. In germline, CDR1 is GTSNPN, CDR2 SVGIG (reference sequence). CDR3 protein: CAWSGGGHRETEAFF. The CDR3 DNA reads as TGTGCCTGGAGTGGGGGGGGGCACAGGGAAACTGAAGCTTTCTTT.

This clone was observed a single time. The J gene is TRBJ1-1, the V gene TRBV11-2; possible D gene TRBD1, 6 bases. The CDR3 has 15 amino acids. The V end lost 0 bases, the J end lost 4 bases, and 12 bases lay between the germline ends. Germline-derived CDR1 and CDR2 are SGHAT and FQNNGV. In DNA, the CDR3 is TGTGCCAGCAGCTTAGAACTGGGAGGGGGCACTGAAGCTTTCTTT. This encodes CASSLELGGGTEAFF.

The rearrangement uses TRBV5-4 and TRBJ2-6; D is perhaps TRBD2 (6 bases). V shed 4 bases and J shed 0 bases, with 8 bases lying between them. Germline values: CDR1 SGHNT, CDR2 YYREEE (reference sequence). This CDR3 is 15 amino acids long. The CDR3 region is CASSPGGSGANVLTF. The DNA of the CDR3 is TGTGCCAGCAGCCCCGGGGGCTCTGGGGCCAACGTCCTGACTTTC.